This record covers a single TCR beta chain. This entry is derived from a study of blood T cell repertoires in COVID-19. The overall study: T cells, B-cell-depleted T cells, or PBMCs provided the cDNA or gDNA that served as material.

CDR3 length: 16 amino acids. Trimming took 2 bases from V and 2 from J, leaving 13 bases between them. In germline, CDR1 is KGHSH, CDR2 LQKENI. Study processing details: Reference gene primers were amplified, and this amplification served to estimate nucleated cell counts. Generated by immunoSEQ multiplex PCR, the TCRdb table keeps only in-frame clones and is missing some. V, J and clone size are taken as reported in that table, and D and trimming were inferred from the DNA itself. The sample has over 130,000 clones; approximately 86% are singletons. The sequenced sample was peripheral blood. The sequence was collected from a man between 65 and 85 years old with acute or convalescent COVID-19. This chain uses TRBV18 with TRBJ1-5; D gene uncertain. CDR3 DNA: TGTGCCAGCTCACCATTTTCCTCGTCGGGCAATCAGCCCCAGCATTTT. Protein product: CASSPFSSSGNQPQHF.